This T cell receptor (beta chain) was captured by sequencing in a study of blood T cells in healthy people across ages. Germline V CDR1 and CDR2: SGHTA, FQGNSA. V was shortened by 1 base and J by 11 bases, with 17 bases between the two germline ends. The CDR3 has 14 amino acids. A sample-barcoded 5' primer and a J-beta primer mix were used in a second PCR of roughly 7 to 11 cycles. TCRdb passed the 5' RACE reads through MiXCR, listing each CDR3 protein once. The data hold about 930,000 distinct CDR3 sequences, with almost 30% observed a single time. These data also featured in a second study, about T cells of mothers and their children. From that study: Each child contributed roughly 3 million TCR beta CDR3 reads, while each mother contributed over 8 million.

The origin of this receptor is a woman aged 40 to 49 in good health. The chain employs TRBV7-2 and TRBJ2-5; tentative D call: TRBD2 (6 bases). The sequenced sample was blood. CDR3 residues: CASSLVGDYREQYF. The DNA of the CDR3 is TGTGCCAGCAGCTTAGTTGGCGATTACCGGGAGCAGTACTTC. The entire variable domain, with the rest obtained from reference TRBV7-2 and TRBJ2-5, is as follows: GAGVSQSPSNKVTEKGKDVELRCDPISGHTALYWYRQSLGQGLEFLIYFQGNSAPDKSGLPSDRFSAERTGGSVSTLTIQRTQQEDSAVYLCASSLVGDYREQYFGPGTRLLVL.